This T cell receptor beta chain was retrieved from a study of T cell responses to AZD1222 COVID-19 vaccine. Analyses pooled second doses at about 4 or about 12 weeks. Study outcomes and limitations: There were vaccine-associated CD4 TCRs across spike, dominant at 160-218 and 743-854. Two doses of AZD1222 preceded a rise in Spike-specific TCR breadth and depth.

Trimming removed 2 bases at V and 3 bases at J, with 10 bases between. Germline V gives CDR1 MNHEY, CDR2 SMNVEV (reference sequence). This CDR3 is built from 14 residues. TCRdb keeps only in-frame clones here, not all; method: immunoSEQ multiplex PCR. The profile shows 120,000 to 150,000 clones, about 89% of them singletons. In regard to this clone: Its antigen is unknown.

The chain uses TRBV27 and TRBJ1-1; D is possibly TRBD1 (5 bases). The sequencing here drew on peripheral blood, taken 28 days after the second AZD1222 dose. This TCR was sampled from an adult who received the AZD1222 COVID-19 vaccine. The chain's CDR3 is CASSLVRAYTEAFF. The CDR3 nucleotides are TGTGCCAGCAGTTTAGTCAGGGCTTACACTGAAGCTTTCTTT.